The rows below give T cell receptor beta chains drawn from one sample of a study of CD8 T cells in Susac syndrome. TCRdb redid the calling of the immunoSEQ multiplex PCR reads with MiXCR, one entry per CDR3 protein. The repertoire includes approximately 100,000 distinct CDR3 sequences, around 90% of them detected once, and more than 0.13% sits in the top ten. Source material: CD4+ T cells from PBMCs. These receptors originate from a human donor in good health. CDR3s include the opening cysteine and the closing phenylalanine or tryptophan. Rows give clone size only sometimes, using once, few, many, or a class for an expanded clone.

v_call: TRBV2; clone_size: -; j_call: TRBJ2-3; cdr3_length: 10; cdr3_aa: CASKGVTQYF
v_call: TRBV3-1; clone_size: -; j_call: TRBJ1-3; cdr3_length: 14; cdr3_aa: CASRGPGTINTIYF
v_call: TRBV28; clone_size: -; j_call: TRBJ1-6; cdr3_length: 15; cdr3_aa: CASSRATGYNSPLHF
v_call: TRBV6-6; clone_size: once; j_call: TRBJ2-7; cdr3_length: 15; cdr3_aa: CASSVRQTGGYEQYF
v_call: TRBV14; clone_size: -; j_call: TRBJ2-1; cdr3_length: 16; cdr3_aa: CASSPYGGTGGNEQFF
v_call: TRBV9; clone_size: -; j_call: TRBJ2-7; cdr3_length: 13; cdr3_aa: CASSTGGRNEQYF
v_call: TRBV7-2; clone_size: -; j_call: TRBJ2-5; cdr3_length: 15; cdr3_aa: CASSLAGERRETQYF
v_call: TRBV20-1; clone_size: -; j_call: TRBJ2-5; cdr3_length: 15; cdr3_aa: CSARGLAGGEETQYF
v_call: TRBV7-9; clone_size: -; j_call: TRBJ1-1; cdr3_length: 13; cdr3_aa: CASSLGMNTEAFF
v_call: TRBV24-1; clone_size: -; j_call: TRBJ2-1; cdr3_length: 13; cdr3_aa: CATSDLWGDEQFF
v_call: TRBV20-1; clone_size: -; j_call: TRBJ1-1; cdr3_length: 14; cdr3_aa: CSAYQTGPVRPAFF
v_call: TRBV21-1; clone_size: -; j_call: TRBJ1-2; cdr3_length: 12; cdr3_aa: CASSKPGLGYTF
v_call: TRBV11-2; clone_size: -; j_call: TRBJ2-6; cdr3_length: 15; cdr3_aa: CASSLEAGGPSVLTF
v_call: TRBV7-7; clone_size: -; j_call: TRBJ2-7; cdr3_length: 13; cdr3_aa: CASSRDRSYEQYF
v_call: TRBV5-5; clone_size: -; j_call: TRBJ1-3; cdr3_length: 16; cdr3_aa: CASSLLPEGSGNTIYF
v_call: TRBV29-1; clone_size: -; j_call: TRBJ1-4; cdr3_length: 13; cdr3_aa: CSVEPGAGEKLFF
v_call: TRBV12-3/TRBV12-4; clone_size: -; j_call: TRBJ1-2; cdr3_length: 13; cdr3_aa: CASSLALSSGYTF
v_call: TRBV23-1; clone_size: -; j_call: TRBJ2-2; cdr3_length: 16; cdr3_aa: CASSQSRGCGAGELFF
v_call: TRBV7-9; clone_size: -; j_call: TRBJ1-2; cdr3_length: 13; cdr3_aa: CASSLERVYGYTF
v_call: TRBV20-1; clone_size: -; j_call: TRBJ2-3; cdr3_length: 15; cdr3_aa: CSAGEGRGSADTQYF
v_call: TRBV27; clone_size: -; j_call: TRBJ1-4; cdr3_length: 14; cdr3_aa: CASSFYESGEKLFF
v_call: TRBV7-2; clone_size: -; j_call: TRBJ1-5; cdr3_length: 15; cdr3_aa: CASSWTAEGNQPQHF
v_call: TRBV7-2; clone_size: -; j_call: TRBJ1-6; cdr3_length: 14; cdr3_aa: CASSRDRGIQPLHF
v_call: TRBV7-9; clone_size: -; j_call: TRBJ2-7; cdr3_length: 16; cdr3_aa: CASSFGRGTGTYEQYF
v_call: TRBV7-9; clone_size: few; j_call: TRBJ2-5; cdr3_length: 15; cdr3_aa: CASSFLSGTQETQYF
v_call: TRBV7-9; clone_size: -; j_call: TRBJ2-1; cdr3_length: 14; cdr3_aa: CASKGDRGYNEQFF
v_call: TRBV19; clone_size: -; j_call: TRBJ2-1; cdr3_length: 14; cdr3_aa: CASSEGSSYNEQFF
v_call: TRBV6-1; clone_size: -; j_call: TRBJ2-5; cdr3_length: 17; cdr3_aa: CASTQGGQATFQETQYF
v_call: TRBV29-1; clone_size: -; j_call: TRBJ2-5; cdr3_length: 13; cdr3_aa: CSVARVEQETQYF
v_call: TRBV29-1; clone_size: -; j_call: TRBJ1-1; cdr3_length: 13; cdr3_aa: CSVEVSRDTEAFF
v_call: TRBV27; clone_size: -; j_call: TRBJ2-7; cdr3_length: 16; cdr3_aa: CASSTPLTSGNYEQYF
v_call: TRBV7-9; clone_size: once; j_call: TRBJ2-5; cdr3_length: 14; cdr3_aa: CASSLRRDQETQYF
v_call: TRBV7-2; clone_size: -; j_call: TRBJ2-7; cdr3_length: 11; cdr3_aa: CASSFGIEQYF
v_call: TRBV20-1; clone_size: -; j_call: TRBJ2-7; cdr3_length: 14; cdr3_aa: CSARSAPNTGEQYF
v_call: TRBV3-1; clone_size: -; j_call: TRBJ1-5; cdr3_length: 16; cdr3_aa: CASSHTGTVRNQPQHF
v_call: TRBV13; clone_size: few; j_call: TRBJ2-7; cdr3_length: 14; cdr3_aa: CASSLDGGSYEQYF
v_call: TRBV6-2/TRBV6-3; clone_size: -; j_call: TRBJ2-5; cdr3_length: 16; cdr3_aa: CASSYGESDPKETQYF
v_call: TRBV15; clone_size: -; j_call: TRBJ2-3; cdr3_length: 16; cdr3_aa: CATSRVLRVSTDTQYF
v_call: TRBV7-2; clone_size: -; j_call: TRBJ2-7; cdr3_length: 11; cdr3_aa: CASSPAYEQYF
v_call: TRBV7-2; clone_size: -; j_call: TRBJ1-2; cdr3_length: 14; cdr3_aa: CASSSQGAMDGYTF
v_call: TRBV4-1; clone_size: -; j_call: TRBJ2-7; cdr3_length: 14; cdr3_aa: CASSQGEGYYEQYF
v_call: TRBV7-2; clone_size: -; j_call: TRBJ2-1; cdr3_length: 12; cdr3_aa: CASSFRDQEQFF
v_call: TRBV7-9; clone_size: -; j_call: TRBJ2-1; cdr3_length: 15; cdr3_aa: CASSLVETRNNEQFF
v_call: TRBV5-6; clone_size: -; j_call: TRBJ2-1; cdr3_length: 15; cdr3_aa: CASSLLQGSYNEQFF
v_call: TRBV29-1; clone_size: once; j_call: TRBJ1-2; cdr3_length: 13; cdr3_aa: CSVEELGRHGYAF